The clone carrying this T cell receptor (beta chain) was picked up many times. Antigen unknown. This sample is drawn from a study of blood T cells in healthy people across ages. Findings and limits, study-wide: Long-lived donors carried more naive CD4+ cells and greater diversity than aged donors. Getting older went along with TCR beta diversity per million T cells dropping roughly linearly.

Trimming removed 6 bases from V and 1 base from J, with 14 bases in between. The CDR3 has 15 amino acids. CDR1 and CDR2 (germline): MNHEY, SMNVEV (reference sequence). A sample-barcoded 5' primer and a J-beta primer mix were used in a second PCR of roughly 6 to 11 cycles. TCRdb re-derived calls from the 5' RACE reads in MiXCR, one entry per CDR3 protein. The profile shows a few hundred thousand distinct CDR3 sequences, around 30% of them singletons. The material sequenced was blood. The chain combines TRBV27 with TRBJ2-3, with TRBD2 as a possible D gene (6 bases). The TCR originated in a woman between 65 and 79 years old in good health. CDR3 region: CASRSVGGRTDTQYF. The CDR3 coding sequence is TGTGCCAGCAGGTCCGTGGGGGGACGCACAGATACGCAGTATTTT.